This TCR beta chain appears in the sequencing data of a study of T-cell reconstitution after alpha-beta-depleted transplantation in children. A library of TCRbeta sequences, prepared with unique molecular identifiers, was generated. TCRdb passed the PCR reads through MiXCR, listing each CDR3 protein once. The sample includes a few hundred thousand distinct CDR3 sequences, over 9.5% of them seen just once. This clonotype was recorded at least ten times. CDR1 and CDR2 from the germline V gene are SGHRS and YFSETQ. CDR3 length equals 15 residues. The V end was cut by 0 bases, the J end by 3 bases, with 12 bases between.

The origin of this receptor is a human donor who donated a stem cell graft to a child with SCID. The specimen comprised PBMCs from the stem cell graft donor, sampled from the stem cell graft. V is TRBV5-1 and J is TRBJ1-1; D is uncertain. The CDR3 loop reads CASSLGVGRDTEAFF. In DNA, the CDR3 is TGCGCCAGCAGCTTGGGGGTGGGTCGGGACACTGAAGCTTTCTTT.